One T cell receptor (beta chain) is described in this entry. The sample is drawn from a study of blood T cell repertoires in COVID-19. V was cut by 4 bases and J by 7 bases, with 13 bases left in between. The CDR3 is made up of 13 amino acids. Germline values: CDR1 LGHDT, CDR2 YNNKEL (reference sequence). Source study methods: Cell counts per sample came from amplifying reference gene primers. TCRdb keeps only in-frame clones here, not all; method: immunoSEQ multiplex PCR. The DNA gave D and trimming, while V, J and clone size come from that table. This sample has about 97,000 clones, with around nine tenths found just once.

This rearrangement joins TRBV3-1 (or the pseudogene TRBV3-2) to TRBJ2-5; maybe TRBD2 (6 bases). Sequencing was carried out using peripheral blood. This TCR was recovered from a human donor in a cohort sampled during active COVID-19. The CDR3 reads CASSPGRGGTQYF. The CDR3 bases are TGTGCCAGCAGCCCGGGACGGGGAGGGACCCAGTACTTC.